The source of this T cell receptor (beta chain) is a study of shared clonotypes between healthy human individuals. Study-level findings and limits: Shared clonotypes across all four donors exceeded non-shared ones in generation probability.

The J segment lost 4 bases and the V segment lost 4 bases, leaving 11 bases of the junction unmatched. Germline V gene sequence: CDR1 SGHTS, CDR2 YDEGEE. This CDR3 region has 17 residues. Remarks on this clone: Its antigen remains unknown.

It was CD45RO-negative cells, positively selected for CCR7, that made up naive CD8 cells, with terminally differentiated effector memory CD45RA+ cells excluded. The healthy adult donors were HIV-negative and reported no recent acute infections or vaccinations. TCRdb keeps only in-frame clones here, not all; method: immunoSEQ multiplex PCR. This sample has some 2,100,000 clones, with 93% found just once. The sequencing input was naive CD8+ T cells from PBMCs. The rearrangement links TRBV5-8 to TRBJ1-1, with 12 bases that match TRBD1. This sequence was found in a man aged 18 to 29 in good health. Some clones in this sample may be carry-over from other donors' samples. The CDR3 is CASSPREGQGAGTEAFF. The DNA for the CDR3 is TGTGCCAGCAGCCCCCGAGAGGGACAGGGGGCAGGCACTGAAGCTTTCTTT.